This is a list of T cell receptor beta chains from one sample in a study of blood T cell repertoires in COVID-19. The data were produced by immunoSEQ multiplex PCR, yet TCRdb's version contains in-frame clones alone and is incomplete. The sample carries 400,000 to 550,000 clones, approximately 90% recorded once. The specimen sequenced was peripheral blood. These receptors were obtained from a woman in her twenties or thirties with acute or convalescent COVID-19. Each CDR3 is given with its conserved first and last residue. The order of the fields is D gene, V gene, J gene, CDR3 length, clone size, CDR3 protein, CDR3 DNA. The D gene is left open where the match is weak. Clone sizes are given selectively: once, few, many, or a class where the clone is expanded.

.,TRBV6-6,TRBJ2-7,14,.,CASSYQQGMNEQYF,TGTGCCAGCAGTTACCAACAGGGAATGAACGAGCAGTACTTC
.,TRBV3-1/TRBV3-2,TRBJ1-6,15,few,CASSQVSSYNSPLHF,TGTGCCAGCAGCCAAGTCAGTTCCTATAATTCACCCCTCCACTTT
.,TRBV27,TRBJ1-2,15,.,CASSFSSGANYGYTF,TGTGCCAGCAGTTTTTCGTCAGGGGCGAACTATGGCTACACCTTC
.,TRBV5-1,TRBJ1-2,14,.,CASSLTASNYGYTF,TGCGCCAGCAGCTTGACAGCCTCTAACTATGGCTACACCTTC
.,TRBV6-5,TRBJ1-5,14,.,CASSLRQQDQPQHF,TGTGCCAGCAGCCTACGACAGCAGGATCAGCCCCAGCATTTT
TRBD1,TRBV5-1,TRBJ1-1,15,.,CASSQYRGKNTEAFF,TGCGCCAGCAGCCAATACAGGGGAAAGAACACTGAAGCTTTCTTT
.,TRBV29-1,TRBJ2-6,14,.,CSVDRGSGANVLTF,TGCAGCGTTGACAGGGGCTCTGGGGCCAACGTCCTGACTTTC
.,TRBV24-1,TRBJ1-2,16,.,CATSDTPGHQSNGYTF,TGTGCCACCAGTGATACACCGGGACATCAGTCTAACGGCTACACCTTC
TRBD1,TRBV24-1,TRBJ2-1,14,few,CATSPRDRANEQFF,TGTGCCACCAGTCCCCGGGACAGGGCTAATGAGCAGTTCTTC
.,TRBV9,TRBJ1-2,15,.,CASSSETAPFYGYTF,TGTGCCAGCAGTAGTGAAACCGCTCCATTTTATGGCTACACCTTC
TRBD2,TRBV5-1,TRBJ2-7,14,.,CASSSHGGALEQYF,TGCGCCAGCAGCTCCCACGGGGGGGCCTTGGAGCAGTACTTC
.,TRBV29-1,TRBJ1-2,14,.,CSVALLDSNYGYTF,TGCAGCGTTGCCCTTTTGGACTCCAACTATGGCTACACCTTC
.,TRBV10-2,TRBJ1-6,13,.,CASNRGPLDPLHF,TGCGCCAGCAACCGAGGGCCCTTAGATCCCCTCCACTTT
.,TRBV6-1,TRBJ1-1,13,once,CASSEMRGTEAFF,TGTGCCAGCAGTGAAATGCGGGGGACTGAAGCTTTCTTT
.,TRBV11-2,TRBJ2-5,17,.,CASSLENPGGYQETQYF,TGTGCCAGCAGCTTAGAGAACCCAGGGGGGTACCAAGAGACCCAGTACTTC
TRBD1,TRBV30,TRBJ1-6,14,.,CAWSRRDSDSPLHF,TGTGCCTGGAGTCGTCGGGACAGTGATTCACCCCTCCACTTT
.,TRBV6-5,TRBJ1-1,14,.,CASSYSSRGIQAFF,TGTGCCAGCAGTTACTCGAGTAGAGGGATCCAAGCTTTCTTT
TRBD1,TRBV2,TRBJ1-1,14,.,CASSLQGLNTEAFF,TGTGCCAGCAGCTTACAGGGGTTGAACACTGAAGCTTTCTTT
.,TRBV6-1,TRBJ1-6,15,few,CASRPSLPADSPLHF,TGTGCCAGCAGGCCTTCTCTACCGGCGGATTCACCCCTCCACTTT
TRBD1,TRBV5-1,TRBJ2-7,15,.,CASSLAPGTGYEQYF,TGCGCCAGCAGCTTGGCCCCAGGGACAGGTTACGAGCAGTACTTC
.,TRBV7-3,TRBJ2-1,14,few,CASSSPRGNNEQFF,TGTGCCAGCAGCTCCCCTCGGGGGAACAATGAGCAGTTCTTC
TRBD1,TRBV5-4,TRBJ2-7,14,.,CASSYRQGAYEQYF,TGTGCCAGCAGCTATCGACAGGGGGCCTACGAGCAGTACTTC
TRBD1,TRBV2,TRBJ1-5,15,.,CASSADRGSNQPQHF,TGTGCCAGCAGTGCTGACAGGGGAAGCAATCAGCCCCAGCATTTT
TRBD1,TRBV7-8,TRBJ1-1,15,.,CASSHGTGLRTEAFF,TGTGCCAGCAGCCACGGGACAGGACTTAGGACTGAAGCTTTCTTT
.,TRBV2,TRBJ2-5,13,.,CAISRQYQETQYF,TGTGCCATCTCTAGACAGTACCAAGAGACCCAGTACTTC
TRBD2,TRBV28,TRBJ2-1,15,many,CASRKSGGARNEQFF,TGTGCCAGCAGGAAGAGCGGGGGGGCCCGGAATGAGCAGTTCTTC
.,TRBV28,TRBJ2-7,16,few,CASSLTVGGYSYEQYF,TGTGCCAGCAGTTTAACGGTCGGGGGTTACTCCTACGAGCAGTACTTC
.,TRBV12-3/TRBV12-4,TRBJ1-2,13,.,CASSLTGSYGYTF,TGTGCCAGCAGTTTAACAGGGAGCTATGGCTACACCTTC
.,TRBV18,TRBJ2-3,15,.,CASSPQRDSLVGQYF,TGTGCCAGCTCACCACAGCGTGACAGCTTAGTAGGGCAGTATTTT
.,TRBV19,TRBJ2-5,12,.,CASSGGMETQYF,TGTGCCAGTAGCGGGGGTATGGAGACCCAGTACTTC
.,TRBV4-1,TRBJ2-2,15,.,CASSRWGGLTGELFF,TGCGCCAGCAGCCGATGGGGGGGCCTCACCGGGGAGCTGTTTTTT
.,TRBV10-3,TRBJ2-2,15,.,CAISVPRHGAGELFF,TGTGCCATCAGTGTCCCACGACATGGGGCTGGGGAGCTGTTTTTT
.,TRBV3-1/TRBV3-2,TRBJ2-3,18,.,CASSQTYQHSASTDTQYF,TGTGCCAGCAGCCAAACCTATCAGCATAGCGCTAGCACAGATACGCAGTATTTT